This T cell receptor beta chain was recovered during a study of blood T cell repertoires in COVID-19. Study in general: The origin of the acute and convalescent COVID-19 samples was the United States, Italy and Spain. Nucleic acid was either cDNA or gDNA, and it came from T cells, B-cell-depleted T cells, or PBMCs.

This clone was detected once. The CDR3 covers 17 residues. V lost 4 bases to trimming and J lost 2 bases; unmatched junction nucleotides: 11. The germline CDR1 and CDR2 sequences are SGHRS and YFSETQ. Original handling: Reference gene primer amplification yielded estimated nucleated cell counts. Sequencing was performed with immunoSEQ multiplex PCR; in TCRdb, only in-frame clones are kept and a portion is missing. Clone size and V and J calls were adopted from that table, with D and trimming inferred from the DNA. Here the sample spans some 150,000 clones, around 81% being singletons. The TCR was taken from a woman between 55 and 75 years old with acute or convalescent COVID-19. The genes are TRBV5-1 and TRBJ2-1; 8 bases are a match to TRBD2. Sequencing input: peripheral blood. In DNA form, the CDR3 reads TGCGCCAGCAGCGGAGGAACAGCGGGAGTCACCTACAATGAGCAGTTCTTC. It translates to CASSGGTAGVTYNEQFF. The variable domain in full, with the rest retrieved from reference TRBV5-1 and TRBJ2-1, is KAGVTQTPRYLIKTRGQQVTLSCSPISGHRSVSWYQQTPGQGLQFLFEYFSETQRNKGNFPGRFSGRQFSNSRSEMNVSTLELGDSALYLCASSGGTAGVTYNEQFFGPGTRLTVL.